The clone carrying this T cell receptor (beta chain) was detected ten times or more. Per germline, CDR1 SQVTM and CDR2 ANQGSEA. The trim removed 1 base at V and 9 bases at J, leaving 4 bases unmatched. The CDR3 is 13 amino acids. A second PCR, run for roughly 7 to 12 cycles, used a sample-barcoded 5' primer plus a J-beta primer mix. Via MiXCR, TCRdb re-called the 5' RACE reads, giving one row per CDR3 protein. This table holds 590,000 or so distinct CDR3 sequences, roughly 30% found once. This sample was included in a study of blood T cells in healthy people across ages. Study details: Template switching caught about one barcoded beta molecule for each two T cells.

The clonotype comes from a woman aged 80 or older in good health. This chain connects TRBV29-1 to TRBJ2-1; 9 bases match TRBD1. Sequencing was done on a sample of blood. CDR3 sequence: CSVEGTGVSEQFF. The CDR3 coding sequence is TGCAGCGTTGAAGGGACAGGGGTTAGTGAGCAGTTCTTC.